A single sample gave rise to the 25 T cell receptor beta chains below, sequenced in a study of blood T cell repertoires in COVID-19 (dated by TCRdb to 2020 to 2022). Library preparation used the immunoSEQ multiplex PCR assay. As stored in TCRdb, this immuneACCESS dataset retains in-frame rearrangements with V and J assigned. A fraction of the clones does not appear; measured against another copy, unresolved V genes explain less than half of the discrepancy, and the remainder lacks a known reason. A total of around 100,000 clones appear in this sample, around 88% of them only once. The ten biggest clones cover around 5% of the sample. The specimen sequenced was peripheral blood. These receptors were taken from a human donor in a cohort sampled during active COVID-19.

The chain carries TRBV24-1 and TRBJ2-3; D ambiguous. The V gene's germline CDR1 is KGHDR and CDR2 SFDVKD. CDR3 size: 14 residues. V was clipped by 4 bases and J by 0 bases, with 7 bases between them. CDR3: CATSDPRSTDTQYF. The CDR3, as DNA: TGTGCCACCAGTGACCCGCGGAGCACAGATACGCAGTATTTT.

This chain joins TRBV12-5 and TRBJ2-2; 8 nucleotides match TRBD2. J was trimmed by 6 bases and V by 0 bases; bases with no gene match: 12. The CDR3 is 18 residues long. CDR1 and CDR2 from the germline V gene are LGHNT and FRNRAP. The chain's CDR3 is CASGLVLDGRASPGELFF. CDR3 coding DNA: TGTGCTAGTGGTTTGGTACTCGACGGGAGGGCATCTCCCGGGGAGCTGTTTTTT.

Written as DNA, the CDR3 is TGTGCCAGCAGCCAAGATATTCCAGGCCTACCAGTCTATGGCTACACCTTC. Translation: CASSQDIPGLPVYGYTF. This sequence joins TRBV3-1 (or the pseudogene TRBV3-2) and TRBJ1-2; unclear D gene. The V end was cut by 0 bases, the J end by 4 bases, with 18 bases between. This CDR3 has 17 residues. Germline V CDR1 and CDR2: LGHDT, YNNKEL (reference sequence).

The V and J genes are TRBV5-4 and TRBJ2-2; D remains ambiguous. V was shortened by 0 bases and J by 5 bases, with 11 bases between the two germline ends. The CDR3 totals 15 residues. CDR1 and CDR2 (germline): SGHNT, YYREEE (reference sequence). This chain's CDR3 is CASSLALSRTGELFF. The CDR3 DNA reads as TGTGCCAGCAGCTTGGCACTTAGCCGGACCGGGGAGCTGTTTTTT. Based on the CDR3 plus reference TRBV5-4 and TRBJ2-2, the full variable domain is ETGVTQSPTHLIKTRGQQVTLRCSSQSGHNTVSWYQQALGQGPQFIFQYYREEENGRGNFPPRFSGLQFPNYSSELNVNALELDDSALYLCASSLALSRTGELFFGEGSRLTVL.

The rearrangement links TRBV5-8 to TRBJ2-1, with 8 bases lining up with TRBD2. V was clipped by 4 bases and J by 0 bases; unmatched bases: 3. This CDR3 is 15 amino acids long. CDR1 is SGHTS, CDR2 YDEGEE, per germline. The CDR3: CASSPGTSSYNEQFF. CDR3 nucleotides: TGTGCCAGCAGCCCCGGGACTAGCTCCTACAATGAGCAGTTCTTC.

The genes are TRBV29-1 and TRBJ2-1; tentative D call: TRBD1 (6 bases). Trimming took off 6 bases at V and 7 bases at J, with 16 bases between the two ends. This CDR3 has 13 residues. From germline, CDR1 is SQVTM and CDR2 ANQGSEA. The CDR3 here is CSVNRVAWNEQFF. As DNA, the CDR3 is TGCAGCGTAAACAGGGTAGCATGGAATGAGCAGTTCTTC.

This chain joins TRBV9 and TRBJ2-3; TRBD2 aligns across 10 bases. Trimming removed 7 bases from V and 3 bases from J; junction bases left unmatched: 11. Germline-derived CDR1 and CDR2 are SGDLS and YYNGEE. This CDR3 is 16 amino acids long. CDR3 loop: CASGLLAGEGTDTQYF. The CDR3 bases are TGTGCCAGCGGACTCCTAGCGGGAGAGGGGACAGATACGCAGTATTTT.

V and J are TRBV10-3 and TRBJ2-3, with 10 bases lining up with TRBD2. Trimming cost V 3 bases and J 4 bases; bases outside gene matches: 4. The CDR3 loop spans 15 amino acids. Germline loops: CDR1 ENHRY, CDR2 SYGVKD. Written as DNA, the CDR3 is TGTGCCATCAGTGAATCTAGCGGGAGTGCAGATACGCAGTATTTT. Its translation is CAISESSGSADTQYF.

The V call is TRBV6-5, the J call TRBJ2-3; TRBD2 matches 10 bases. Germline loops: CDR1 MNHEY, CDR2 SVGAGI. The CDR3 spans 15 residues. The trim removed 5 bases at V and 2 bases at J, leaving 4 bases unmatched. The CDR3: CASSLAGADTDTQYF. CDR3 coding DNA: TGTGCCAGCAGTCTAGCGGGAGCAGACACAGATACGCAGTATTTT.

The genes are TRBV5-1 and TRBJ1-5, with 7 bases fitting TRBD1. The CDR3 has 13 amino acids. With V trimmed by 4 bases and J by 5 bases, 3 bases remained unmatched. Germline CDR1 reads SGHRS; CDR2 reads YFSETQ. The CDR3 nucleotides are TGCGCCAGCAGCAGGGGGCCCGATCAGCCCCAGCATTTT. Amino acid sequence: CASSRGPDQPQHF.

In this sample, this clone turned up once. The chain joins TRBV7-9 to TRBJ2-7; 10 nucleotides align to TRBD2. Germline V gene sequence: CDR1 SEHNR, CDR2 FQNEAQ (reference sequence). The CDR3 is 16 amino acids. V gave up 1 base and J gave up 3 bases; unmatched junction bases: 6. The DNA of the CDR3 is TGTGCCAGCAGCTTAGTTGCTAGCGGGAGAAACTACGAGCAGTACTTC. This gives the protein CASSLVASGRNYEQYF.

The J gene is TRBJ2-1, the V gene TRBV19; maybe TRBD2 (5 bases). In germline, CDR1 is LNHDA, CDR2 SQIVND (reference sequence). V shed 6 bases and J shed 7 bases, with 7 bases lying between them. The CDR3 is 11 amino acids. The CDR3 loop is CASSPGNEQFF. The CDR3 DNA follows: TGTGCCAGTAGCCCGGGGAATGAGCAGTTCTTC.

The chain combines TRBV7-7 with TRBJ2-1; 8 positions agree with TRBD2. The germline CDR1 and CDR2 sequences are SSHAT and FNYEAQ (reference sequence). Trimming removed 1 base from V and 5 bases from J; junction bases left unmatched: 7. The CDR3 is 16 residues long. The CDR3 sequence is CASSLGLSGGHNEQFF. As DNA, the CDR3 is TGTGCCAGCAGCTTAGGCCTAAGCGGGGGACACAATGAGCAGTTCTTC.

The rearrangement links TRBV19 to TRBJ1-1, with 8 bases matching TRBD1. Germline CDR1 reads LNHDA; CDR2 reads SQIVND (reference sequence). The CDR3 runs to 14 residues. V trimming: 7 bases; J trimming: 4 bases; junction bases outside the gene matches: 8. The CDR3 DNA reads TGTGCCAGTAAAAAGGACAGGGCGGTCACTGAAGCTTTCTTT. This translates into CASKKDRAVTEAFF.

The chain joins TRBV28 to TRBJ1-1; unclear D gene. The CDR3 contains 14 residues. Trimming shortened V by 7 bases and J by 1 base, and 13 bases separated the two germline ends. Germline values: CDR1 MDHEN, CDR2 SYDVKM. CDR3 DNA sequence: TGTGCCAGCAAACCTAACGGAGGGAACACTGAAGCTTTCTTT. Its translation: CASKPNGGNTEAFF.

The chain is built from TRBV15 and TRBJ1-1; maybe TRBD1 (6 bases). The CDR3 is 14 amino acids. V was cut by 1 base and J by 5 bases, with 11 bases left in between. Germline CDR1 reads LNHNV; CDR2 reads YYDKDF (reference sequence). CDR3: CATSRAIQGTEAFF. Here the CDR3 DNA reads TGTGCCACCAGCAGAGCAATACAGGGAACTGAAGCTTTCTTT.

CDR3 DNA: TGTGCCAGCAGTCCGAGACAGGGTATAGAGGTCGGCTATGGCTACACCTTC. It is translated as CASSPRQGIEVGYGYTF. The genes are TRBV27 and TRBJ1-2, with 7 bases matching TRBD1. This CDR3 is built from 17 residues. V gave up 5 bases and J gave up 4 bases; unmatched junction bases: 16. Germline assignment: CDR1 MNHEY and CDR2 SMNVEV (reference sequence).

This CDR3 is CASREPGQLDEKLFF. In nucleotides, the CDR3 is TGTGCCAGCAGAGAGCCGGGACAGCTAGATGAAAAACTGTTTTTT. This sequence joins TRBV6-5 and TRBJ1-4; 7 bases match TRBD1. Germline V gene lookup returns CDR1 MNHEY and CDR2 SVGAGI. V trimming: 6 bases; J trimming: 6 bases; junction bases outside the gene matches: 10. CDR3 length: 15 residues.

The CDR3 nucleotides are TGTGCCAGCAGGAGAATATTGGGACAGGGGTTCATCTATGGCTACACCTTC. Its protein is CASRRILGQGFIYGYTF. The chain combines TRBV28 with TRBJ1-2; 10 nucleotides match TRBD1. CDR3 length equals 17 residues. The J segment lost 4 bases and the V segment lost 6 bases, leaving 14 bases of the junction unmatched. The germline V gene has CDR1 MDHEN and CDR2 SYDVKM.

The genes are TRBV2 and TRBJ1-6, with a weak D call TRBD1 (5 bases). The CDR3 has 12 amino acids. Looked up from germline, CDR1 is SNHLY and CDR2 is FYNNEI. Trimming shortened V by 7 bases and J by 15 bases, and 16 bases separated the two germline ends. CDR3 in amino acids: CASNRGVGRLHF. CDR3 bases: TGTGCCAGCAACCGGGGGGTGGGACGCCTCCACTTT.

This rearrangement joins TRBV3-1 (or the pseudogene TRBV3-2) to TRBJ2-4; 8 bases fit TRBD1. Germline-derived CDR1 and CDR2 are LGHDT and YNNKEL (reference sequence). The CDR3 has 19 amino acids. After removal of 5 bases from V and 3 bases from J, the junction contained 18 bases not matched to a gene. This CDR3 is CASSSRQGTVTTFKNIQYF. The DNA of the CDR3 is TGTGCCAGCAGCAGCAGACAGGGGACCGTTACTACCTTCAAAAACATTCAGTACTTC.

The CDR3 DNA follows: TGTGCCAGCAGTTTCGGACTAGCGGGAGTAACCCACGAGCAGTACTTC. Protein sequence: CASSFGLAGVTHEQYF. This chain joins TRBV28 and TRBJ2-7; 13 nucleotides agree with TRBD2. Germline V gives CDR1 MDHEN, CDR2 SYDVKM. This CDR3 has 16 residues. With 3 bases clipped from V and 5 bases from J, the junction kept 7 bases outside the gene matches.

Here the CDR3 DNA reads TGTGCCAGCAACAGGTTCTCTGGAAACACCATATATTTT. Its translation: CASNRFSGNTIYF. This chain uses TRBV19 with TRBJ1-3, with D possibly being TRBD1 (5 bases). CDR1 LNHDA and CDR2 SQIVND come from the germline V gene (reference sequence). Trimming left V 9 bases short and J 0 bases short, with 9 bases between. The CDR3 is 13 residues long.

V is TRBV19 and J is TRBJ2-1, with D possibly matching TRBD1 (5 bases). V dropped 4 bases and J dropped 6 bases, with 13 bases sitting between them. Germline-derived CDR1 and CDR2 are LNHDA and SQIVND (reference sequence). The CDR3 consists of 14 residues. CDR3 sequence reads: CASSTTGSGNEQFF. The CDR3, as DNA: TGTGCCAGTAGTACAACAGGATCTGGCAATGAGCAGTTCTTC.

This chain connects TRBV7-2 to TRBJ2-5; 8 bases map to TRBD1. The germline V gene encodes CDR1 SGHTA and CDR2 FQGNSA. This CDR3 is built from 14 residues. The junction had 1 base not matched to a gene; V was cut back by 2 bases and J by 2 bases. The CDR3 here is CASSLTGGQETQYF. The CDR3 nucleotides read TGTGCCAGCAGCTTAACAGGGGGTCAAGAGACCCAGTACTTC.